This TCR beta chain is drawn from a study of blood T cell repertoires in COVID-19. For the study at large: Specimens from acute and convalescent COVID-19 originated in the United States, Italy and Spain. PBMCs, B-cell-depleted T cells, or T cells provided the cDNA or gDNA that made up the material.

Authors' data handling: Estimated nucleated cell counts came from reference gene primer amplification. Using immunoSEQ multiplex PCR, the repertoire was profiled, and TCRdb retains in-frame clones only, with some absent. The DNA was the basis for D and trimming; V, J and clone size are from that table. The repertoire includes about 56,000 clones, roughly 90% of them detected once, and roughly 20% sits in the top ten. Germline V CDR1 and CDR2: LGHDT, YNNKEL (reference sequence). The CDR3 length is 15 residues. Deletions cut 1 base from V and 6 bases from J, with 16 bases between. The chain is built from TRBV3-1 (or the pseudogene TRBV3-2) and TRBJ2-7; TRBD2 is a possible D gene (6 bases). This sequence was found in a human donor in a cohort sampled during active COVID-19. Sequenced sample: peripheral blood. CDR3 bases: TGTGCCAGCAGCCAAGCGTCCAACGGGGGAGCCGAGCAGTACTTC. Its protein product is CASSQASNGGAEQYF.